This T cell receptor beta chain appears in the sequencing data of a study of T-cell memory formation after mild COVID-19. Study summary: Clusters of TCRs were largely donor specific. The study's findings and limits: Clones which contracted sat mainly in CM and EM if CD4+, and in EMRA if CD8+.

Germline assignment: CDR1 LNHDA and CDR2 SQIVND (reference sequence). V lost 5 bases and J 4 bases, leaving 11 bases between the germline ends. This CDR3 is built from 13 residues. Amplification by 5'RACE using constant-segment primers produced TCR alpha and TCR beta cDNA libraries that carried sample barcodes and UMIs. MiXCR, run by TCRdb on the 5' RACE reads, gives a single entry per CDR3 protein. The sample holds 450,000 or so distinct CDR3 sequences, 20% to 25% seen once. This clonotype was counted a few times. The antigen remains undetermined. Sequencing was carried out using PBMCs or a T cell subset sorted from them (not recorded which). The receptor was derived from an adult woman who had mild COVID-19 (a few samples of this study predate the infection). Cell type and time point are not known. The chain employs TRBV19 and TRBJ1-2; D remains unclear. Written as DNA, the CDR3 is TGTGCCAGTAGTCCCGACGGCGCCTATGGCTACACCTTC. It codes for CASSPDGAYGYTF.